A selection of T cell receptor beta chains follows, all from one sample in a study of cytomegalovirus exposure and HLA in healthy donors. Some clones are missing from TCRdb's copy, which holds only in-frame ones; the method was immunoSEQ multiplex PCR. The sample lists about 170,000 clones; roughly 84% were seen once. Sequencing was carried out using PBMCs. The receptor set was obtained from a boy aged 2 to 10 in good health and CMV-seronegative. The CDR3 runs from the conserved cysteine through the conserved F or W. Fields, in order: clone size, J gene, V gene, D gene, CDR3 protein, CDR3 DNA. A D gene is named only where the DNA matches it firmly. Rows may omit the clone size; those that give it use once, few, many or a size class.

size: NA; J: TRBJ2-1; V: TRBV27; D: TRBD2; CDR3: CASSWASGRPQQFF; DNA: TGTGCCAGCAGCTGGGCTAGCGGGAGACCCCAGCAGTTCTTC
size: NA; J: TRBJ2-3; V: TRBV5-6; D: TRBD2; CDR3: CASSSQTSGEQYF; DNA: TGTGCCAGCAGCTCGCAGACTAGCGGGGAGCAGTATTTT
size: NA; J: TRBJ2-7; V: TRBV6-5; D: NA; CDR3: CASGAARGSYEQYF; DNA: TGTGCCAGCGGGGCAGCTAGAGGCTCCTACGAGCAGTACTTC
size: few; J: TRBJ2-1; V: TRBV2; D: TRBD1; CDR3: CASRVGQSSYNEQFF; DNA: TGTGCCAGCAGAGTGGGACAGAGCTCCTACAATGAGCAGTTCTTC
size: NA; J: TRBJ2-2; V: TRBV29-1; D: TRBD1; CDR3: CSCRDSHRTGELFF; DNA: TGCAGCTGCAGGGACAGCCACAGGACCGGGGAGCTGTTTTTT
size: NA; J: TRBJ2-1; V: TRBV12-5; D: TRBD1; CDR3: CASGIGQGTYNEQFF; DNA: TGTGCTAGTGGGATTGGACAGGGGACCTACAATGAGCAGTTCTTC
size: NA; J: TRBJ1-2; V: TRBV5-4; D: NA; CDR3: CASSVSAGSEGYTF; DNA: TGTGCCAGCAGCGTCTCCGCGGGGTCTGAAGGCTACACCTTC
size: NA; J: TRBJ1-1; V: TRBV4-3; D: NA; CDR3: CASSQEPGRGAEAFF; DNA: TGCGCCAGCAGCCAAGAACCGGGGAGGGGCGCTGAAGCTTTCTTT
size: NA; J: TRBJ2-1; V: TRBV18; D: TRBD1; CDR3: CASSWGGQGRYNEQFF; DNA: TGTGCCAGCTCATGGGGTGGACAGGGAAGATACAATGAGCAGTTCTTC
size: NA; J: TRBJ2-7; V: TRBV29-1; D: TRBD1; CDR3: CSATEVRTGRSYEQYF; DNA: TGCAGCGCCACTGAGGTTCGGACAGGGCGCTCCTACGAGCAGTACTTC